Sequencing of this T cell receptor beta chain was carried out in a study of glioma-infiltrating T cells after dendritic cell vaccination. Across the study: Dendritic cell vaccination trial patients had either newly diagnosed or recurrent glioblastoma. Study-level results: Few patients contributed both blood and tumor specimens.

About this clone: Its antigen is not known.

Germline CDR1 is SGHDT and CDR2 is YYEEEE. J gave up 4 bases and V 0 bases, and 9 bases lay outside the gene matches. The CDR3 covers 16 residues. TCRdb's table, derived via immunoSEQ multiplex PCR, lists solely in-frame clones and lacks some. The sample yields fewer than 110,000 clones, roughly 76% seen once. The rearrangement links TRBV5-6 to TRBJ1-2; 7 nucleotides line up with TRBD1. The sequence came from a human donor with glioblastoma. The sample here was blood, taken before dendritic cell vaccination. As DNA, the CDR3 is TGTGCCAGCAGCTTGGGTCAGGGGGGTTTCGGCTATGGCTACACCTTC. This codes for CASSLGQGGFGYGYTF.